Listed here are 20 T cell receptor beta chains from one sample, sequenced in a study of metastatic and nonmetastatic thyroid tumors. Ahead of thyroid surgery, no patient had received treatment of any kind. TCRdb reanalyzed the PCR reads via MiXCR. The sample lists about 14,000 clones, less than 35% occurring once. The sequenced material came from tumor tissue. These receptors originate from a female donor with papillary thyroid cancer or a benign thyroid nodule (not recorded which). Some clones in this sample may be carry-over from other donors' samples.

The chain is built from TRBV18 and TRBJ1-2, with D maybe TRBD1 (6 bases). V was cut by 1 base and J by 8 bases, with 20 bases left in between. Germline V gene lookup returns CDR1 KGHSH and CDR2 LQKENI. CDR3 length: 16 amino acids. In DNA, the CDR3 is TGTGCCAGCTCACCACTTGGGTCGTCGGGGGCGCGAGGCTACACCTTC. This gives the protein CASSPLGSSGARGYTF.

A note on this clone: Germline is not matched at one junction end, which may reflect a read error. The chain recombines TRBV6-6 with TRBJ2-7; weak D call: TRBD1 (5 bases). Germline lookup yields CDR1 MNHNY and CDR2 SVGAGI (reference sequence). The CDR3 length is 15 residues. CDR3 sequence reads: CANSYSGQIVREQYF. As DNA, the CDR3 is TGTGCCAACAGTTACTCAGGGCAGATCGTACGCGAGCAGTACTTC.

Ten or more counts support this clone. The chain has TRBV7-9 and TRBJ2-1, with D unclear. The CDR3 loop spans 12 amino acids. V gave up 6 bases and J gave up 5 bases, with 8 bases separating them. CDR1 is SEHNR and CDR2 is FQNEAQ in the germline V gene (reference sequence). For the CDR3, the DNA is TGTGCCAGCAGTCCTCTAAACAATGAGCAGTTCTTC. The encoded protein is CASSPLNNEQFF.

By share, this clone ranks as large (0.1 to 1%). The chain is built from TRBV6-1 and TRBJ1-2, with 7 positions matching TRBD1. V lost 4 bases and J lost 6; bases outside the gene matches: 5. The CDR3 runs to 13 residues. Per germline, CDR1 MNHNS and CDR2 SASEGT. The CDR3 bases are TGTGCCAGCAGTGGGGACAGTTGGAATGGCTACACCTTC. The encoded protein is CASSGDSWNGYTF.

This clone was observed at least ten times. A much larger clone lies a single base off, so this may be a read error. Different DNA sequences within this sample yield the same CDR3. The chain carries TRBV6-2 or TRBV6-3 and TRBJ2-7, with D unresolved. The CDR3 extends over 11 amino acids. Germline V gene lookup returns CDR1 MNHEY and CDR2 SVGEGT. Trimming left V 7 bases short and J 9 bases short, with 13 bases between. CDR3 sequence: CASNKPPPQYF. DNA for the CDR3: TGTGCCAGCAATAAACCCCCCCCGCAGTACTTC.

This clone was recorded at least ten times. The rearrangement links TRBV7-8 to TRBJ2-1; 8 nucleotides line up with TRBD2. Germline CDR1 is SGHVS and CDR2 is FQNEAQ. J lost 5 bases, V lost 5 bases, and 8 bases had no gene match. The CDR3 covers 15 residues. The CDR3 coding sequence is TGTGCCAGCAGCGAAAGACTAGCGCCCAACAATGAGCAGTTCTTC. Translating it yields CASSERLAPNNEQFF.

By share, this clone ranks as medium-sized. CDR3 in amino acids: CAIGTSGGSGANVLTF. Here the CDR3 DNA reads TGTGCCATCGGGACTAGCGGTGGCTCTGGGGCCAACGTCCTGACTTTC. The rearrangement uses TRBV6-2 or TRBV6-3 and TRBJ2-6, with 11 bases that match TRBD2. Germline loops: CDR1 MNHEY, CDR2 SVGEGT. After removal of 10 bases from V and 0 bases from J, the junction contained 5 bases not matched to a gene. CDR3 size: 16 residues.

This clone qualifies as medium-sized (0.01 to 0.1%). The chain is built from TRBV12-3 or TRBV12-4 and TRBJ1-2, with D possibly matching TRBD1 (5 bases). V was trimmed by 1 base and J by 6 bases, leaving 12 bases between them. This CDR3 is built from 14 residues. The CDR3 bases are TGTGCCAGCAGTTTAGTTGGGGGGGTTAATGGCTACACCTTC. Translation gives CASSLVGGVNGYTF.

This clone has more than one count but fewer than ten. This chain's CDR3 is CASSYSSSGANVLTF. The DNA of the CDR3 is TGTGCCAGCAGTTACTCAAGCTCTGGGGCCAACGTCCTGACTTTC. The genes are TRBV6-2 or TRBV6-3 and TRBJ2-6; D uncertain. CDR3 length: 15 residues. Germline CDR1 MNHEY, CDR2 SVGEGT. V lost 0 bases, J lost 0 bases, and 3 bases lay in between.

This clone was counted between two and nine times. The chain employs TRBV28 and TRBJ2-7, with D possibly TRBD2 on 6 matching bases. In germline, CDR1 is MDHEN, CDR2 SYDVKM. The CDR3 is 15 amino acids. Trimming cost V 5 bases and J 1 base, with 15 bases left between them. DNA of the CDR3: TGTGCCAGCAGTGCCCCCGGGACTCTTTCCTACGAGCAGTACTTC. It encodes CASSAPGTLSYEQYF.

The rearrangement uses TRBV20-1 and TRBJ2-7; 13 bases are a match to TRBD2. Germline lookup yields CDR1 DFQATT and CDR2 SNEGSKA (reference sequence). With V trimmed by 0 bases and J by 4 bases, 3 bases remained unmatched. The CDR3 is 15 amino acids. The CDR3 spells CSAREGLAGRYEQYF. The CDR3 DNA follows: TGCAGTGCTAGAGAGGGACTAGCGGGACGGTACGAGCAGTACTTC.

The gene calls are TRBV20-1 and TRBJ1-1; 7 bases align to TRBD1. J gave up 2 bases and V 5 bases, and 5 bases lay outside the gene matches. The CDR3 loop spans 13 amino acids. Germline V CDR1 and CDR2: DFQATT, SNEGSKA (reference sequence). The CDR3 nucleotides read TGCAGTGCTGCCGACAGGGTTAACACTGAAGCTTTCTTT. It codes for CSAADRVNTEAFF.

The rearrangement uses TRBV20-1 and TRBJ2-1; D uncertain. V lost 5 bases and J lost 7, with 9 bases in between. This CDR3 contains 11 residues. CDR1 is DFQATT and CDR2 is SNEGSKA in the germline V gene (reference sequence). The CDR3 sequence is CSASGPNEQFF. DNA for the CDR3: TGCAGTGCTTCGGGCCCGAATGAGCAGTTCTTC.

This clone is classed as medium-sized. The chain is built from TRBV5-1 and TRBJ2-7; TRBD2 might be the D (6 bases). The CDR3 is made up of 15 amino acids. Trimming stripped 0 bases from V and 3 bases from J, with 13 bases between. The germline CDR1 and CDR2 sequences are SGHRS and YFSETQ. CDR3 loop: CASSLEAGWYYEQYF. CDR3 sequence (DNA): TGCGCCAGCAGCTTGGAGGCGGGATGGTACTACGAGCAGTACTTC.

This clone was observed a handful of times. The chain has TRBV27 and TRBJ1-5; TRBD1 is a possible D gene (6 bases). Germline V gene data show CDR1 as MNHEY and CDR2 as SMNVEV (reference sequence). The CDR3 covers 14 residues. The V end lost 5 bases, the J end lost 9 bases, and 17 bases lay between the germline ends. CDR3: CASSPQGPARPQHF. The CDR3 DNA reads TGTGCCAGCAGTCCCCAGGGGCCGGCGCGGCCCCAGCATTTT.

This clone came up a few times. The chain joins TRBV6-1 to TRBJ1-2, with D maybe TRBD1 (5 bases). The CDR3 length is 16 residues. The V gene lost 5 bases and the J gene lost 6 bases, with 22 bases spanning the gap. Germline CDR1 is MNHNS and CDR2 is SASEGT. The CDR3 nucleotides are TGTGCCAGCAGTCCCCTCCTGGGGGGGTGGAACCATGGCTACACCTTC. Its translation: CASSPLLGGWNHGYTF.

This clone rates as medium-sized. CDR3 region: CASSLGGGDYEQYF. Here the CDR3 DNA reads TGTGCCAGCAGCTTGGGAGGGGGAGACTACGAGCAGTACTTC. The rearrangement joins TRBV13 to TRBJ2-7, with D perhaps TRBD2 (7 bases). Trimming cost V 3 bases and J 3 bases, with 12 bases left between them. Germline V gene lookup returns CDR1 PRHDT and CDR2 FYEKMQ (reference sequence). The CDR3 has 14 residues.

This clone was observed at least ten times. Other DNA variants within this sample encode the same CDR3. The rearrangement joins TRBV24-1 to TRBJ2-2; 14 positions agree with TRBD2. The CDR3 extends over 16 amino acids. V shed 0 bases, J shed 7 bases, and the junction held 0 bases outside the gene matches. Germline V gives CDR1 KGHDR, CDR2 SFDVKD. The CDR3 nucleotides are TGTGCCACCAGTGATTTGGGGACTAGCGGGAGCGGGGAGCTGTTTTTT. Its protein is CATSDLGTSGSGELFF.

This clone was counted at least ten times. The rearrangement uses TRBV20-1 and TRBJ2-2; D remains unclear. The V gene's germline CDR1 is DFQATT and CDR2 SNEGSKA (reference sequence). The CDR3 totals 15 residues. With 0 bases removed from V and 4 bases from J, the gap between germline ends came to 12 bases. This chain's CDR3 is CSARDSSTGTGELFF. The CDR3 region has the DNA TGCAGTGCTAGAGATAGTAGTACTGGCACCGGGGAGCTGTTTTTT.

The rearrangement joins TRBV4-2 to TRBJ2-5; D gene uncertain. The CDR3 is made up of 14 amino acids. The germline gives CDR1 LGHNA, CDR2 YNFKEQ. V dropped 1 base and J dropped 7 bases, with 13 bases sitting between them. This CDR3 reads CASSQVERYGTQYF. CDR3 sequence (DNA): TGTGCCAGCAGCCAAGTCGAGAGGTATGGGACCCAGTACTTC.